This entry describes one T cell receptor beta chain. V was pared by 6 bases and J by 8 bases, with 14 bases of the junction left unmatched. Germline loops: CDR1 DFQATT, CDR2 SNEGSKA (reference sequence). The CDR3 sequence is 14 residues long. The TCRbeta library incorporated unique molecular identifiers. TCRdb re-called the PCR reads with MiXCR, one entry per CDR3 protein. The sample lists around 480,000 distinct CDR3 sequences; 32% were seen once. The data derive from a study of T-cell reconstitution after alpha-beta-depleted transplantation in children. Sequencing used PBMCs from the stem cell graft donor, obtained from the stem cell graft. The origin of this receptor is a human donor who donated a stem cell graft to a child with aplastic anemia. This chain links TRBV20-1 with TRBJ1-2; 8 bases line up with TRBD1. CDR3 DNA sequence: TGCAGTGCCGCGAACCCCAGGGGGCGCGGGGGCTACACCTTC. This gives the protein CSAANPRGRGGYTF.